This TCR beta chain came from a study of blood T cell repertoires in COVID-19. Study context: T cells, B-cell-depleted T cells, or PBMCs provided the cDNA or gDNA that served as material.

In this sample, this clone turned up a few times. Assay used: immunoSEQ multiplex PCR; TCRdb lists only in-frame clones, some missing. The table shows about 170,000 clones, with around 85% occurring only once. V was cut by 5 bases and J by 1 base, with 14 bases left in between. Germline-derived CDR1 and CDR2 are SGHTA and FQGTGA. The CDR3 length is 15 residues. The sequenced sample was peripheral blood. This TCR was sampled from a man in his 60s who had recovered from COVID-19. The chain uses TRBV7-3 and TRBJ2-5; D might be TRBD1 (6 bases). CDR3 DNA sequence: TGTGCCAGCAGCACTACTGGACAGATCCAAGAGACCCAGTACTTC. Residues: CASSTTGQIQETQYF.